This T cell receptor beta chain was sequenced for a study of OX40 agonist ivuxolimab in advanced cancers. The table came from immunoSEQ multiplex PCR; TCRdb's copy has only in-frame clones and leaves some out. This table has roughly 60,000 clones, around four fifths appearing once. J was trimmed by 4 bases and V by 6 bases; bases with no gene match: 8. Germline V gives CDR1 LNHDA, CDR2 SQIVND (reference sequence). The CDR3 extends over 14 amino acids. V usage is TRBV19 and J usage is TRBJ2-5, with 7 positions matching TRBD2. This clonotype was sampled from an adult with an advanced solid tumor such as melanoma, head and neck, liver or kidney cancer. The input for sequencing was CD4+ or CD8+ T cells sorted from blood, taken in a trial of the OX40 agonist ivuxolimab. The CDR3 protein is CASRERGMGETQYF. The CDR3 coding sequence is TGTGCCAGTAGGGAGCGGGGTATGGGAGAGACCCAGTACTTC.